Presented here are 26 T cell receptor beta chains from one specimen sequenced in a study of a mutant IDH1 vaccine in newly diagnosed glioma. These receptors are not linked to any known antigen. Time point of the sample: week 35, safety follow-up. Each vaccine dose was 300 ug of mutant IDH1 20-mer peptide, with topical imiquimod. The table came from immunoSEQ multiplex PCR; TCRdb's copy has only in-frame clones and leaves some out. The sample holds about 54,000 clones, roughly 80% seen once. Sequencing was performed on PBMCs, taken from a glioma patient whose treatment included an IDH1 peptide vaccine. These receptors came from a woman under 30 with glioma.

The chain has TRBV27 and TRBJ2-3, with D possibly matching TRBD1 (5 bases). Germline lookup yields CDR1 MNHEY and CDR2 SMNVEV (reference sequence). Trimming took 1 base from V and 1 from J, leaving 12 bases between them. CDR3 length: 16 residues. The CDR3 bases are TGTGCCAGCAGTTTATTCCGGCTAGGGGGCACAGATACGCAGTATTTT. Amino acid sequence: CASSLFRLGGTDTQYF.

J is TRBJ2-5 and V is TRBV11-3; unclear D gene. The V gene lost 4 bases and the J gene lost 3 bases, with 18 bases spanning the gap. The V gene's germline CDR1 is SGHNT and CDR2 YENEEA. CDR3 length equals 16 residues. CDR3 loop: CASSSSPGWGKETQYF. The CDR3 DNA is TGTGCCAGCAGCTCCTCTCCTGGGTGGGGAAAAGAGACCCAGTACTTC. The full variable domain, with the rest looked up from reference TRBV11-3 and TRBJ2-5, is EAGVVQSPRYKIIEKKQPVAFWCNPISGHNTLYWYLQNLGQGPELLIRYENEEAVDDSQLPKDRFSAERLKGVDSTLKIQPAELGDSAVYLCASSSSPGWGKETQYFGPGTRLLVL.

The chain carries TRBV6-1 and TRBJ1-5; perhaps TRBD1 as D (5 bases). CDR1 and CDR2 (germline): MNHNS, SASEGT. CDR3 length equals 17 residues. The V end lost 2 bases, the J end lost 0 bases, and 14 bases lay between the germline ends. The CDR3 spells CASSEKVGTYSNQPQHF. Here the CDR3 DNA reads TGTGCCAGCAGTGAAAAGGTGGGGACCTATAGCAATCAGCCCCAGCATTTT.

This sequence joins TRBV20-1 and TRBJ2-5; maybe TRBD1 (6 bases). Germline V lookup: CDR1 DFQATT, CDR2 SNEGSKA (reference sequence). The V and J ends lost 8 bases and 5 bases respectively, with 12 bases between them. There are 11 residues in the CDR3. In nucleotides, the CDR3 is TGCAGTTCGACAGGTAGTGAGACCCAGTACTTC. Its translation: CSSTGSETQYF.

The rearrangement links TRBV5-4 to TRBJ1-3; D not certain. Germline V gene data show CDR1 as SGHNT and CDR2 as YYREEE (reference sequence). Trimming shortened V by 2 bases and J by 0 bases, and 3 bases separated the two germline ends. The CDR3 runs to 13 residues. CDR3 amino acids: CASSLRSGNTIYF. The CDR3 nucleotides read TGTGCCAGCAGCTTACGCTCTGGAAACACCATATATTTT.

The V and J genes are TRBV19 and TRBJ1-2; 9 nucleotides align to TRBD1. Germline lookup yields CDR1 LNHDA and CDR2 SQIVND (reference sequence). The V and J ends lost 6 bases and 4 bases, in that order; junction bases with no gene match: 9. CDR3 length: 15 residues. The chain's CDR3 is CASRRGQGMIYGYTF. CDR3 sequence (DNA): TGTGCCAGTAGACGGGGACAGGGCATGATCTATGGCTACACCTTC.

V is TRBV5-6 and J is TRBJ2-3; maybe TRBD1 (6 bases). Germline CDR1 and CDR2: SGHDT and YYEEEE. Trimming cost V 4 bases and J 3 bases, with 21 bases left between them. This CDR3 spans 17 amino acids. DNA for the CDR3: TGTGCCAGCAGCCCCTACGGGACACAAAAGAAGACAGATACGCAGTATTTT. Translation: CASSPYGTQKKTDTQYF.

This chain joins TRBV19 and TRBJ1-3; a possible D gene is TRBD1 (5 bases). Trimming shortened V by 3 bases and J by 2 bases, and 11 bases separated the two germline ends. Germline V gene data show CDR1 as LNHDA and CDR2 as SQIVND (reference sequence). The CDR3 contains 15 residues. CDR3 sequence reads: CASSMGSGPGNTIYF. CDR3 nucleotides: TGTGCCAGTAGTATGGGATCGGGACCTGGAAACACCATATATTTT.

This clone is a singleton in its sample. This chain uses TRBV10-3 with TRBJ2-2; 10 bases align to TRBD2. V lost 4 bases to trimming and J lost 1 base; unmatched junction nucleotides: 0. Germline V gene lookup returns CDR1 ENHRY and CDR2 SYGVKD. The CDR3 consists of 15 residues. CDR3 amino acids: CAISGTSGNTGELFF. The CDR3 region has the DNA TGTGCCATCAGTGGGACTAGCGGGAACACCGGGGAGCTGTTTTTT.

The chain employs TRBV7-2 and TRBJ2-2; D is unclear. CDR1 and CDR2 (germline): SGHTA, FQGNSA. The germline V and J ends were trimmed by 0 bases and 4 bases, with 6 bases remaining between them. The CDR3 loop spans 14 amino acids. For the CDR3, the DNA is TGTGCCAGCAGCTTAGCGCTAACCACCGGGGAGCTGTTTTTT. It specifies CASSLALTTGELFF.

V usage is TRBV27 and J usage is TRBJ2-7; 8 nucleotides match TRBD1. The CDR3 runs 14 residues. Germline-derived CDR1 and CDR2 are MNHEY and SMNVEV (reference sequence). V lost 6 bases to trimming and J lost 2 bases; unmatched junction nucleotides: 6. CDR3 sequence (DNA): TGTGCCAGCAGCTTTACAGGGGGTGCCTACGAGCAGTACTTC. Its translation is CASSFTGGAYEQYF.

This chain joins TRBV7-3 and TRBJ1-1, with D maybe TRBD1 (5 bases). The CDR3 has 13 amino acids. Trimming shortened V by 5 bases and J by 4 bases, and 11 bases separated the two germline ends. Per the germline V gene, CDR1 is SGHTA and CDR2 is FQGTGA. The CDR3 region is CASSDRGGTEAFF. CDR3 DNA: TGTGCCAGCAGCGATCGGGGGGGCACTGAAGCTTTCTTT.

The rearrangement uses TRBV18 and TRBJ2-2; possibly TRBD2 for D (6 bases). Germline V gene sequence: CDR1 KGHSH, CDR2 LQKENI. V gave up 3 bases and J gave up 6 bases, with 8 bases separating them. The CDR3 is 13 amino acids. CDR3: CASSPRRAGELFF. CDR3 DNA: TGTGCCAGCTCACCTAGGAGGGCCGGGGAGCTGTTTTTT.

This chain connects TRBV5-1 to TRBJ1-2; D is undetermined. The CDR3 extends over 15 amino acids. Trimming left V 0 bases short and J 5 bases short, with 14 bases between. The germline V gene encodes CDR1 SGHRS and CDR2 YFSETQ. The CDR3 sequence: CASSLGGSAGYGYTF. CDR3 DNA: TGCGCCAGCAGCTTGGGCGGATCGGCGGGTTATGGCTACACCTTC.

This chain joins TRBV27 and TRBJ2-3; D gene unclear. Germline assignment: CDR1 MNHEY and CDR2 SMNVEV (reference sequence). The length of the CDR3 is 12 residues. Trimming removed 3 bases from V and 6 bases from J, with 7 bases in between. This CDR3 reads CASSFTEDTQYF. The CDR3 DNA reads TGTGCCAGCAGTTTTACAGAGGATACGCAGTATTTT.

This clone was found a few times. This chain uses TRBV19 with TRBJ2-1; no definite D call. This CDR3 spans 13 amino acids. Germline loops: CDR1 LNHDA, CDR2 SQIVND (reference sequence). V was trimmed by 5 bases and J by 3 bases, leaving 8 bases between them. CDR3 nucleotide sequence: TGTGCCAGTAGTCGCAGTCGCTACAATGAGCAGTTCTTC. This encodes CASSRSRYNEQFF. The whole variable domain, filled in from reference TRBV19 and TRBJ2-1, reads DGGITQSPKYLFRKEGQNVTLSCEQNLNHDAMYWYRQDPGQGLRLIYYSQIVNDFQKGDIAEGYSVSREKKESFPLTVTSAQKNPTAFYLCASSRSRYNEQFFGPGTRLTVL.

V is TRBV5-6 and J is TRBJ2-3; 11 bases are shared with TRBD1. CDR3 length equals 15 residues. Trimming took 2 bases from V and 8 from J; bases not matched to a gene: 7. From germline, CDR1 is SGHDT and CDR2 YYEEEE. CDR3 bases: TGTGCCAGCAGCTTTGGGACAGGGGGAACGAGTACGCAGTATTTT. Translation gives CASSFGTGGTSTQYF.

J is TRBJ2-5 and V is TRBV15, with 10 bases identical to TRBD1. With V trimmed by 3 bases and J by 0 bases, 4 bases remained unmatched. The CDR3 covers 16 residues. Germline V CDR1 and CDR2: LNHNV, YYDKDF (reference sequence). The CDR3 bases are TGTGCCACCAGCAGTCCGGGACAGGGGTACCAAGAGACCCAGTACTTC. Residues: CATSSPGQGYQETQYF.

This chain connects TRBV6-1 to TRBJ1-1; D gene ambiguous. Germline loops: CDR1 MNHNS, CDR2 SASEGT. V lost 5 bases to trimming and J lost 3 bases, with 10 bases between them. The CDR3 length is 13 residues. The CDR3: CASSQGRDTEAFF. CDR3 in DNA: TGTGCCAGCAGTCAAGGACGGGACACTGAAGCTTTCTTT.

This chain uses TRBV23-1 with TRBJ2-7; 8 bases fit TRBD1. TRBV23-1 is reported as an ORF; its role is uncertain. V dropped 2 bases and J dropped 0; count of bases not matched to a gene: 3. The CDR3 runs 15 residues. The CDR3 spells CASSQGDRGSYEQYF. The CDR3 nucleotides are TGCGCCAGCAGTCAAGGAGACAGGGGCTCCTACGAGCAGTACTTC.

The chain links TRBV6-5 to TRBJ1-2, with D hard to call. With 7 bases removed from V and 0 bases from J, the gap between germline ends came to 15 bases. Germline V CDR1 and CDR2: MNHEY, SVGAGI. This CDR3 is built from 15 residues. The CDR3 loop is CASTETGLSNYGYTF. CDR3 sequence (DNA): TGTGCCAGCACCGAGACCGGACTCTCTAACTATGGCTACACCTTC.

This clone appeared once. The chain is built from TRBV5-1 and TRBJ2-7; D possibly corresponds to TRBD2 (5 bases). The V gene lost 4 bases and the J gene lost 5 bases, with 25 bases spanning the gap. Germline V CDR1 and CDR2: SGHRS, YFSETQ. The CDR3 has 17 amino acids. The DNA for the CDR3 is TGCGCCAGCAGCCCGGGGTTGAATCGGGAAAAGCTCCACGAGCAGTACTTC. Amino acid sequence: CASSPGLNREKLHEQYF.

This chain links TRBV2 with TRBJ1-2; D gene ambiguous. With 5 bases removed from V and 4 bases from J, the gap between germline ends came to 17 bases. Looked up from germline, CDR1 is SNHLY and CDR2 is FYNNEI. The CDR3 loop spans 15 amino acids. This CDR3 is CASSPRSPTAYGYTF. The CDR3 nucleotides are TGTGCCAGCAGTCCCCGTTCGCCGACTGCCTATGGCTACACCTTC.

This clone is a singleton in its sample. The V and J genes are TRBV5-6 and TRBJ1-2; no firm D call. Between the trimmed V and J ends, which lost 3 bases and 8 bases, there was a span of 8 bases. CDR3 length: 11 residues. Germline V gene sequence: CDR1 SGHDT, CDR2 YYEEEE. The CDR3: CASSSAGGYTF. The CDR3 DNA follows: TGTGCCAGCAGCTCTGCGGGAGGCTACACCTTC.

The chain uses TRBV7-9 and TRBJ2-7; 9 bases line up with TRBD2. The CDR3 loop spans 14 amino acids. Unmatched junction bases numbered 5, after V lost 1 base and J lost 7 bases. Germline V gene data show CDR1 as SEHNR and CDR2 as FQNEAQ (reference sequence). The CDR3 DNA is TGTGCCAGCAGCTTAGGGGTAGCGGGGGAAGAGCAGTACTTC. Its translation is CASSLGVAGEEQYF.

There are a few counts of this clone. V usage is TRBV6-1 and J usage is TRBJ2-1; D is unclear. The V gene's germline CDR1 is MNHNS and CDR2 SASEGT. V was shortened by 5 bases and J by 2 bases, with 7 bases between the two germline ends. The length of the CDR3 is 13 residues. This CDR3 reads CASSQETYNEQFF. DNA for the CDR3: TGTGCCAGCAGTCAGGAAACCTACAATGAGCAGTTCTTC.